This T cell receptor (beta chain) was observed in a study of T cell repertoires in cytomegalovirus infection. This clonotype was counted a few times. Its antigen is not known. Each CDR3 protein gets one entry after TCRdb re-called the reads with MiXCR. The sample lists about 160,000 distinct CDR3 sequences; roughly a fifth were seen once. The CDR3 runs 15 residues. The V and J ends lost 5 bases and 1 base respectively, with 15 bases between them. The germline CDR1 and CDR2 sequences are SGHAT and FQNNGV. This TCR was recovered from a human donor in good health (CMV status not recorded). Some clones in this sample may be carry-over from other donors' samples. Sequencing used CD8+ T cells from cultured PBMCs, obtained from culture after CMV antigen stimulation. The J gene is TRBJ2-7, the V gene TRBV11-2; D ambiguous. The CDR3 DNA sequence: TGTGCCAGCAGCCGACTTCAAGGGCTTTCCTACGAGCAGTACTTC. This gives the protein CASSRLQGLSYEQYF.